The sequence of this T cell receptor (beta chain) was determined in a study of cytomegalovirus exposure and HLA in healthy donors. General study results and limits: Researchers reported that a few CMV-associated chains were confirmed in vitro as CMV antigen-specific. In a later analysis, compared with equally common non-associated chains, HLA-associated beta chains were more expanded. Later, an analysis found that common viral pathogens appeared to be linked with several of the most significant clusters.

With regard to this clone: Its target is not known.

The CDR3 has 13 residues. Unmatched junction bases numbered 3, after V lost 6 bases and J lost 2 bases. Germline CDR1 reads SQVTM; CDR2 reads ANQGSEA. Vbeta (60) and Jbeta (13) primers were used in the PCR. Some clones are missing from TCRdb's copy, which holds only in-frame ones; the method was immunoSEQ multiplex PCR. The sample has about 210,000 clones, around 76% seen once. This receptor was identified in a man aged 35 to 55 in good health and CMV-seropositive. The specimen sequenced was PBMCs. The chain employs TRBV29-1 and TRBJ2-1; 8 positions agree with TRBD2. CDR3 coding DNA: TGCAGCGTCCCGACTAGCGCCTACAATGAGCAGTTCTTC. As protein: CSVPTSAYNEQFF.